This entry describes one T cell receptor beta chain. This sample is drawn from a study of blood T cell repertoires in COVID-19. Turning to the study itself: COVID-19 samples, acute and convalescent, were from the United States, Italy and Spain. Sources were T cells, B-cell-depleted T cells, or PBMCs; the material itself was cDNA or gDNA.

TCRdb's table, derived via immunoSEQ multiplex PCR, lists solely in-frame clones and lacks some. In the table there are over 250,000 clones, approximately 86% of which are singletons. The CDR3 length is 13 residues. The V end lost 0 bases, the J end lost 14 bases, and 14 bases lay between the germline ends. Germline V gene lookup returns CDR1 SGHNT and CDR2 YENEEA. The specimen was peripheral blood. This clonotype originated in a woman aged 70-85 years with COVID-19, enrolled during active disease. This sequence joins TRBV11-3 and TRBJ2-1, with D unclear. The CDR3 DNA reads as TGTGCCAGCAGCTTAGACTACGTGGGCAGGAAGTTCTTC. It encodes CASSLDYVGRKFF.